This T cell receptor beta chain was recorded in a study of breast tumors, draining lymph nodes, adjacent tissues. A remark on this clonotype: The antigen is not known.

Samples came from axillary lymph nodes draining the breast cancer. MiXCR was run by TCRdb on the multiplex PCR reads, yielding one entry per CDR3 protein. The sample yields under 250,000 distinct CDR3 sequences, 32% seen once. Study results and limitations: Tumor TCR diversity was below lymph nodes but above nontumor tissue. Data only fit, rather than demonstrated, lymph node origin of most tumor T cells. Data fit most tumor T cells coming from lymph node, expanding in tumor. Luminal-like breast cancer showed significantly greater tumor-nontumor repertoire similarity than basal-like breast cancer did.

The CDR3 loop spans 16 amino acids. CDR1 is MGHRA, CDR2 YSYEKL, per germline. V was pared by 0 bases and J by 0 bases, with 10 bases between. The origin of this receptor is a female donor with breast cancer. Some clones in this sample may be carry-over from other donors' samples. The rearrangement joins TRBV4-1 to TRBJ2-3; D is possibly TRBD2 (5 bases). Input material: axillary lymph node tissue. CDR3 in DNA: TGCGCCAGCAGCCAAGATGGAGGTCTCAGCACAGATACGCAGTATTTT. Its protein is CASSQDGGLSTDTQYF.